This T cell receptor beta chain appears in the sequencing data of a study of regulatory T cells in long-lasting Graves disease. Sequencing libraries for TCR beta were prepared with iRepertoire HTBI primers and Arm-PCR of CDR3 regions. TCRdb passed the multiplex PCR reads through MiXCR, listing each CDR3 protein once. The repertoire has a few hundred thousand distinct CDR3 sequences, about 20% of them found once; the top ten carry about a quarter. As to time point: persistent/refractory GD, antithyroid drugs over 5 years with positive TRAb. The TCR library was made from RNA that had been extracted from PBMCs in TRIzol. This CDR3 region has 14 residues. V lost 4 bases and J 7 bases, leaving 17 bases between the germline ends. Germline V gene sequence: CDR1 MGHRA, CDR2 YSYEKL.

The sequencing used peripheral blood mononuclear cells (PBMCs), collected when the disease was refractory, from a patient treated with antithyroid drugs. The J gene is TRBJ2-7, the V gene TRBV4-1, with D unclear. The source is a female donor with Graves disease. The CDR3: CASSRKEEAREQYF. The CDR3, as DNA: TGCGCCAGCAGCCGCAAAGAGGAAGCGAGAGAGCAGTACTTC.